This TCR beta chain is drawn from a study of blood T cell repertoires in COVID-19. Profiling relied on immunoSEQ multiplex PCR, and the TCRdb table lists in-frame clones only, not all of them. The data contain approximately 300,000 clones, around nine tenths of them singletons. The TCR comes from a woman aged 50 to 65 with active or convalescent COVID-19. Sequencing was carried out using peripheral blood.

The CDR3 DNA is TGCGCCAGCAGCTCCGGGAGCGGTGGTGGAAACACCATATATTTT. It encodes CASSSGSGGGNTIYF. The chain carries TRBV5-1 and TRBJ1-3; D is unresolved. Germline CDR1 and CDR2: SGHRS and YFSETQ. Trimming stripped 3 bases from V and 3 bases from J, with 13 bases between. The length of the CDR3 is 15 residues. The full variable domain, rest sourced from reference TRBV5-1 and TRBJ1-3, is KAGVTQTPRYLIKTRGQQVTLSCSPISGHRSVSWYQQTPGQGLQFLFEYFSETQRNKGNFPGRFSGRQFSNSRSEMNVSTLELGDSALYLCASSSGSGGGNTIYFGEGSWLTVV.